This T cell receptor beta chain was identified in a study of T-cell reconstitution after alpha-beta-depleted transplantation in children. The library targeted TCRbeta and was prepared with unique molecular identifiers. Each CDR3 protein gets one entry after TCRdb re-called the PCR reads with MiXCR. The table shows about 240,000 distinct CDR3 sequences, with more than 10% occurring only once. In this sample, this clonotype turned up a few times. Unmatched junction bases numbered 3, after V lost 2 bases and J lost 4 bases. The length of the CDR3 is 15 residues. The germline gives CDR1 MNHNS, CDR2 SASEGT.

The chain has TRBV6-1 and TRBJ2-1; 9 positions match TRBD2. The TCR was taken from a human donor who donated a stem cell graft to a child with acute lymphoblastic leukemia. Specimen: PBMCs from the stem cell graft donor, collected from the stem cell graft. The chain's CDR3 is CASSEPGLAYNEQFF. The CDR3 region has the DNA TGTGCCAGCAGTGAACCGGGACTAGCTTACAATGAGCAGTTCTTC.